These 7 T cell receptor beta chains originate from one sample sequenced in a study of graft-versus-host responses after intestinal transplantation. For these TCRs, the target antigens are not known. Method: immunoSEQ multiplex PCR; TCRdb's copy keeps in-frame clones and lacks some. The table has tens of thousands of clones, roughly 90% seen once; the top ten hold 2% to 3%. The material sequenced was unstimulated CD8+ T cells sorted from spleen or lymph node cells, taken before intestinal transplant. The receptors derive from a human donor who received an intestinal transplant.

The rearrangement uses TRBV15 and TRBJ2-3, with 13 bases lining up with TRBD2. Germline CDR1 reads LNHNV; CDR2 reads YYDKDF (reference sequence). This CDR3 is 19 amino acids long. The trim removed 3 bases at V and 0 bases at J, leaving 9 bases unmatched. The CDR3 here is CATSSPPGLAGSSTDTQYF. The CDR3 DNA reads TGTGCCACCAGCAGCCCACCGGGACTAGCGGGGAGCAGCACAGATACGCAGTATTTT.

This clone was counted a single time. This chain connects TRBV9 to TRBJ2-3; 10 nucleotides align to TRBD2. The CDR3 has 16 amino acids. In germline, CDR1 is SGDLS, CDR2 YYNGEE. The V and J ends lost 0 bases and 8 bases, in that order; junction bases with no gene match: 9. Here the CDR3 reads CASSVGLAGGRRTQYF. CDR3 coding DNA: TGTGCCAGCAGCGTAGGATTAGCGGGGGGCCGCCGTACGCAGTATTTT.

V and J are TRBV7-6 and TRBJ2-1; perhaps TRBD1 as D (7 bases). The V gene lost 0 bases and the J gene lost 4 bases, with 13 bases spanning the gap. This CDR3 comprises 16 residues. Germline V gene sequence: CDR1 SGHVS, CDR2 FNYEAQ. The CDR3 bases are TGTGCCAGCAGCTTAGCGCGACAGGGACTTTACAATGAGCAGTTCTTC. Its translation is CASSLARQGLYNEQFF. The full variable domain, its missing parts supplied by reference TRBV7-6 and TRBJ2-1, is GAGVSQSPRYKVTKRGQDVALRCDPISGHVSLYWYRQALGQGPEFLTYFNYEAQQDKSGLPNDRFSAERPEGSISTLTIQRTEQRDSAMYRCASSLARQGLYNEQFFGPGTRLTVL.

CDR3 protein: CATSRVPPGLSSSYNEQFF. For the CDR3, the DNA is TGTGCCACCAGCAGAGTTCCTCCGGGACTCTCAAGCTCCTACAATGAGCAGTTCTTC. V gene TRBV15 combines with J gene TRBJ2-1, with D perhaps matching TRBD2 (6 bases). V was cut by 1 base and J by 0 bases, with 19 bases left in between. Germline CDR1 LNHNV, CDR2 YYDKDF (reference sequence). CDR3 size: 19 residues.

This chain joins TRBV25-1 and TRBJ2-7, with D unresolved. With 4 bases removed from V and 4 bases from J, the gap between germline ends came to 11 bases. Germline V gives CDR1 MGHDK, CDR2 SYGVNS. The CDR3 runs 13 residues. In nucleotides, the CDR3 is TGTGCCAGCAGTGCCCTAGGCGGTTACGAGCAGTACTTC. Residues: CASSALGGYEQYF.

This rearrangement joins TRBV19 to TRBJ2-3, with 8 bases that match TRBD1. Germline loops: CDR1 LNHDA, CDR2 SQIVND (reference sequence). The CDR3 spans 15 residues. V lost 6 bases to trimming and J lost 1 base; unmatched junction nucleotides: 6. CDR3 residues: CASRLQGGGTDTQYF. The DNA for the CDR3 is TGTGCCAGTAGACTACAGGGGGGAGGCACAGATACGCAGTATTTT. Variable domain in full (rest from reference TRBV19 and TRBJ2-3): DGGITQSPKYLFRKEGQNVTLSCEQNLNHDAMYWYRQDPGQGLRLIYYSQIVNDFQKGDIAEGYSVSREKKESFPLTVTSAQKNPTAFYLCASRLQGGGTDTQYFGPGTRLTVL.

The chain recombines TRBV6-5 with TRBJ2-2, with 9 positions matching TRBD1. The CDR3 contains 14 residues. Germline V gene sequence: CDR1 MNHEY, CDR2 SVGAGI. The V gene end was trimmed by 5 bases and the J gene end by 4 bases; junction bases not matched to a gene: 2. CDR3 sequence (DNA): TGTGCCAGCAGTGGACAGGGGCGCACCGGGGAGCTGTTTTTT. Amino acid sequence: CASSGQGRTGELFF.